The rows below give T cell receptor beta chains drawn from one sample of a study of vaccination and CD4 T cells after COVID-19. MiXCR, applied by TCRdb to the PCR reads, yields one record per CDR3 protein. The data contain some 15,000 distinct CDR3 sequences, roughly 54% of them singletons. These receptors have no identified antigens. Sequenced sample: CD4+ T cells from blood, cultured in vitro. These receptors were taken from a human donor who had recovered from COVID-19. Each CDR3 is given with its conserved first and last residue. The D gene is left open where the match is weak. Clone sizes are given selectively: once, few, many, or a class where the clone is expanded.

CSARVWGDQPQHF,TGCAGTGCTAGAGTATGGGGGGACCAGCCCCAGCATTTT,.,.,TRBJ1-5,TRBV20-1
CASSEQGNTEAFF,TGTGCCAGCAGTGAGCAGGGGAACACTGAAGCTTTCTTT,.,.,TRBJ1-1,TRBV6-1
CATHDGRTHGYTF,TGTGCCACCCATGACGGACGGACCCATGGCTACACCTTC,.,.,TRBJ1-2,TRBV19
CASSPGQGYQPQHF,TGTGCCAGCAGCCCTGGACAGGGGTATCAGCCCCAGCATTTT,TRBD1,.,TRBJ1-5,TRBV7-9
CSASAGVRSDTQYF,TGCAGTGCTAGTGCGGGGGTCCGTTCAGATACGCAGTATTTT,TRBD2,few,TRBJ2-3,TRBV20-1
CASSAREETQYF,TGTGCCAGCAGTGCGCGGGAGGAGACCCAGTACTTC,TRBD2,.,TRBJ2-5,TRBV2
CASSQAEETQYF,TGTGCCAGCAGCCAAGCAGAGGAGACCCAGTACTTC,.,.,TRBJ2-5,TRBV3-1
CASTNGKPPEPQHF,TGTGCCAGCACCAACGGGAAGCCTCCGGAGCCCCAGCATTTT,.,few,TRBJ1-5,TRBV6-2/TRBV6-3
CASSLDGAWDNSPLHF,TGCGCCAGCAGCTTGGACGGGGCCTGGGATAATTCACCCCTCCACTTT,.,.,TRBJ1-6,TRBV5-1
CASSLEGGSYNEQFF,TGTGCCAGCAGCTTAGAGGGGGGATCTTACAATGAGCAGTTCTTC,.,.,TRBJ2-1,TRBV11-3
CSAHPPDRATSEQYF,TGCAGTGCTCACCCCCCTGACAGAGCTACGAGCGAGCAGTACTTC,.,.,TRBJ2-7,TRBV20-1
CASSGEGRDIQYF,TGTGCCAGCAGTGGGGAAGGGCGCGACATTCAGTACTTC,.,.,TRBJ2-4,TRBV6-1
CASQREIEQYF,TGTGCCAGTCAGCGGGAGATCGAGCAGTACTTC,TRBD2,.,TRBJ2-7,TRBV10-3
CSARPPGQVGAGYTF,TGCAGTGCTAGGCCCCCCGGACAGGTGGGAGCCGGCTACACCTTC,TRBD1,once,TRBJ1-2,TRBV20-1
CASSLDGQQGNQPQHF,TGCGCCAGCAGCTTGGACGGACAGCAAGGCAATCAGCCCCAGCATTTT,.,.,TRBJ1-5,TRBV5-1
CASSLTGRDPTDTQYF,TGTGCCAGCAGTTTAACAGGACGGGACCCCACAGATACGCAGTATTTT,.,.,TRBJ2-3,TRBV28
CASSEQGSGNTIYF,TGTGCCAGCAGTGAACAGGGGTCTGGAAACACCATATATTTT,.,.,TRBJ1-3,TRBV2
CASSRGLNPGELFF,TGTGCCAGTAGTAGGGGACTCAACCCCGGGGAGCTGTTTTTT,.,.,TRBJ2-2,TRBV19
CASSPRGRSNQPQHF,TGTGCCAGCAGTCCGAGGGGCCGGAGCAATCAGCCCCAGCATTTT,.,.,TRBJ1-5,TRBV12-3/TRBV12-4
CASSIDRVGAKNIQYF,TGTGCCAGTAGCATTGACAGGGTGGGAGCCAAAAACATTCAGTACTTC,TRBD1,once,TRBJ2-4,TRBV19
CASSSENSNQPQHF,TGTGCCAGTAGTAGCGAAAATAGCAATCAGCCCCAGCATTTT,.,.,TRBJ1-5,TRBV19
CASSQEAAGRNEQFF,TGTGCCAGCAGCCAAGAGGCAGCGGGACGGAATGAGCAGTTCTTC,TRBD2,.,TRBJ2-1,TRBV3-1
CASSLAGVAGSGYTF,TGTGCCAGCAGTTTAGCAGGCGTGGCGGGGTCTGGCTACACCTTC,.,.,TRBJ1-2,TRBV12-3/TRBV12-4
CASSRDPGQPYGYTF,TGTGCCAGCAGCAGAGACCCGGGACAGCCTTATGGCTACACCTTC,TRBD1,.,TRBJ1-2,TRBV9
CASGLGRDIGAFF,TGTGCCAGCGGGTTGGGCAGGGACATTGGAGCTTTCTTT,.,.,TRBJ1-1,TRBV2
CAWSVGSPGSAGETQYF,TGTGCCTGGAGTGTAGGCTCCCCAGGGTCTGCCGGAGAGACCCAGTACTTC,.,.,TRBJ2-5,TRBV30
CAWKQRQSNQPQHF,TGTGCCTGGAAACAAAGACAGAGCAATCAGCCCCAGCATTTT,.,.,TRBJ1-5,TRBV30
CASSQGAGAAEQYF,TGTGCCAGTAGTCAAGGGGCGGGGGCGGCCGAGCAGTACTTC,.,.,TRBJ2-7,TRBV19
CASSSKDWEAPLHF,TGTGCCAGCAGCTCGAAGGACTGGGAGGCACCCCTCCACTTT,.,few,TRBJ1-6,TRBV11-3
CAWSERGWVSPLHF,TGTGCCTGGAGTGAGCGGGGATGGGTATCACCCCTCCACTTT,.,.,TRBJ1-6,TRBV30
CASSGSLNEQFF,TGTGCTTCGAGCGGGAGTCTTAATGAGCAGTTCTTC,TRBD2,once,TRBJ2-1,TRBV5-1
CASSVGGSNQPQHF,TGTGCCAGCAGTGTCGGGGGAAGCAATCAGCCCCAGCATTTT,.,once,TRBJ1-5,TRBV2
CASSERTAPYGYTF,TGTGCCAGCAGTGAAAGGACAGCCCCATATGGCTACACCTTC,.,.,TRBJ1-2,TRBV25-1
CSASGGTTFKPFTEAFF,TGCAGTGCTAGTGGGGGAACGACTTTTAAGCCGTTCACTGAAGCTTTCTTT,.,few,TRBJ1-1,TRBV20-1
CSVPGQGYNSPLHF,TGCAGTGTCCCGGGACAGGGGTATAATTCACCCCTCCACTTT,TRBD1,few,TRBJ1-6,TRBV20-1
CASSSPGLGTQYF,TGTGCCAGCAGTTCCCCAGGCCTAGGAACGCAGTATTTT,.,.,TRBJ2-3,TRBV12-3/TRBV12-4